The clone carrying this TCR beta chain was observed many times. The sample is drawn from a study of blood T cells in healthy people across ages. A second PCR of roughly 7 to 11 cycles used a sample-barcoded 5' primer and a J-beta primer mix. TCRdb re-analysed the 5' RACE reads in MiXCR, keeping a single row per CDR3 protein. The table has about 930,000 distinct CDR3 sequences, roughly 29% seen once; the top ten hold approximately 10%. CDR3 length equals 15 residues. CDR1 SGHDT and CDR2 YYEEEE come from the germline V gene. Trimming cost V 0 bases and J 5 bases, with 15 bases left between them. These same data were also listed under a study on T cells of mothers and their children. That source adds: With the M1S primer of the second PCR, sample barcodes and 2-4 random nucleotides were added.

The chain has TRBV5-6 and TRBJ2-7; D possibly corresponds to TRBD2 (6 bases). The specimen was blood. The TCR comes from a woman aged 40 to 50 in good health. CDR3 sequence: CASSLAGGAPNEQYF. In DNA form, the CDR3 reads TGTGCCAGCAGCTTGGCTGGAGGGGCGCCCAACGAGCAGTACTTC.